The sequence of this TCR beta chain was determined in a study of blood T cell repertoires in COVID-19. Whole-study context: Samples taken during acute and convalescent COVID-19 were collected in the United States, Italy and Spain. T cells, B-cell-depleted T cells, or PBMCs supplied cDNA or gDNA.

Cohort allocation depended upon clinical history that participants reported. Generated by immunoSEQ multiplex PCR, the TCRdb table keeps only in-frame clones and is missing some. The sample has roughly 400,000 clones; 88% are singletons. The CDR3 consists of 15 residues. V was trimmed by 3 bases and J by 2 bases, leaving 13 bases between them. In germline, CDR1 is PRHDT, CDR2 FYEKMQ (reference sequence). The source material was PBMCs or T cells enriched from blood (not recorded which). The sequence came from a woman between 35 and 50 years old with acute COVID-19. The chain couples TRBV13 to TRBJ1-1; unclear D gene. The CDR3 coding sequence is TGTGCCAGCAGCTTCACGGGTGGTTTAAACACTGAAGCTTTCTTT. It yields the protein CASSFTGGLNTEAFF.